This is a list of T cell receptor beta chains from one sample in a study of identifying expanded T cells in peripheral blood. Produced via immunoSEQ multiplex PCR; TCRdb's table is partial and in-frame only. Here the sample spans under 100,000 clones, approximately 90% being singletons. Sequenced input: blood. The receptors were sampled from a person aged 18 to 75 in good health. Both conserved end residues are part of each CDR3. D genes are given only for firm matches. Expanded clones are given a class, and other clones once, few, many or no size at all.

j_gene: TRBJ2-7
d_gene: .
abundance: .
v_gene: TRBV4-1
CDR3nt: TGCGCCAGCAGCCAAGGGGTCTCGCAGGGATGGTCCGAGCAGTACTTC
CDR3aa: CASSQGVSQGWSEQYF

j_gene: TRBJ1-5
d_gene: .
abundance: .
v_gene: TRBV15
CDR3nt: TGTGCCACCAGCAGAGACGGCAGATCGAATCAGCCCCAGCATTTT
CDR3aa: CATSRDGRSNQPQHF

j_gene: TRBJ2-5
d_gene: TRBD2
abundance: once
v_gene: TRBV2
CDR3nt: TGTGCCAGCAGCCAGGGACTAGCGGGCGAGACCCAGTACTTC
CDR3aa: CASSQGLAGETQYF

j_gene: TRBJ1-2
d_gene: .
abundance: .
v_gene: TRBV18
CDR3nt: TGTGCCAGCTCGGGGACCGAGGTCTATGGCTACACCTTC
CDR3aa: CASSGTEVYGYTF

j_gene: TRBJ2-5
d_gene: .
abundance: .
v_gene: TRBV15
CDR3nt: TGTGCCACCAGCAGAGAGTGGAGGGGGGGCGGTGAGACCCAGTACTTC
CDR3aa: CATSREWRGGGETQYF

j_gene: TRBJ2-2
d_gene: .
abundance: .
v_gene: TRBV7-9
CDR3nt: TGTGCCAGCAGCTTACTTGACAGGAGAACCGGGGAGCTGTTTTTT
CDR3aa: CASSLLDRRTGELFF

j_gene: TRBJ2-3
d_gene: .
abundance: .
v_gene: TRBV6-4
CDR3nt: TGTGCCAGCAGTGACTTCGGTAGCACAGATACGCAGTATTTT
CDR3aa: CASSDFGSTDTQYF

j_gene: TRBJ2-1
d_gene: .
abundance: .
v_gene: TRBV7-2
CDR3nt: TGTGCCAGCAGCAGAGGGGACTCGACCTACAATGAGCAGTTCTTC
CDR3aa: CASSRGDSTYNEQFF

j_gene: TRBJ1-1
d_gene: .
abundance: .
v_gene: TRBV30
CDR3nt: TGTGCCTGGAGTGCCAGGAGGGACACTGAAGCTTTCTTT
CDR3aa: CAWSARRDTEAFF

j_gene: TRBJ2-7
d_gene: .
abundance: .
v_gene: TRBV10-3
CDR3nt: TGTGCCATCAGTGAGGTGAATAGCGGCGAGCAGTACTTC
CDR3aa: CAISEVNSGEQYF

j_gene: TRBJ2-4
d_gene: .
abundance: once
v_gene: TRBV19
CDR3nt: TGTGCCAGTAGTATAGGGGACAAAAACATTCAGTACTTC
CDR3aa: CASSIGDKNIQYF

j_gene: TRBJ2-5
d_gene: .
abundance: .
v_gene: TRBV2
CDR3nt: TGTGCCAGCAGTGAGGTAAAAGATACCCAGTACTTC
CDR3aa: CASSEVKDTQYF

j_gene: TRBJ2-5
d_gene: TRBD2
abundance: .
v_gene: TRBV6-5
CDR3nt: TGTGCCAGCAGTAGTGGGAGGGCCGGAGAGACCCAGTACTTC
CDR3aa: CASSSGRAGETQYF

j_gene: TRBJ1-2
d_gene: .
abundance: .
v_gene: TRBV5-4
CDR3nt: TGTGCCAGCAGCTTCCTGGGTGGCGTTAGCTATGGCTACACCTTC
CDR3aa: CASSFLGGVSYGYTF

j_gene: TRBJ1-1
d_gene: .
abundance: .
v_gene: TRBV5-1
CDR3nt: TGCGCCAGCAGCTTGGATGCCGGGGGCACTGAAGCTTTCTTT
CDR3aa: CASSLDAGGTEAFF

j_gene: TRBJ2-7
d_gene: TRBD1
abundance: .
v_gene: TRBV6-5
CDR3nt: TGTGCCACCTTTCGGACAGGGAGCTCCTACGAGCAGTACTTC
CDR3aa: CATFRTGSSYEQYF

j_gene: TRBJ1-6
d_gene: TRBD1
abundance: .
v_gene: TRBV10-3
CDR3nt: TGTGCCATCAGGGACAGGGGGGATAATTCACCCCTCCACTTT
CDR3aa: CAIRDRGDNSPLHF

j_gene: TRBJ1-1
d_gene: .
abundance: once
v_gene: TRBV6-6
CDR3nt: TGTGCCAGCAGTTACGCGAACACTGAAGCTTTCTTT
CDR3aa: CASSYANTEAFF

j_gene: TRBJ2-2
d_gene: TRBD1
abundance: few
v_gene: TRBV19
CDR3nt: TGTGCCAGTAGTTTGGGACAGGGCGGTATCGGGGAGCTGTTTTTT
CDR3aa: CASSLGQGGIGELFF

j_gene: TRBJ1-1
d_gene: .
abundance: once
v_gene: TRBV18
CDR3nt: TGTGCCAGCTCACCAGGGGGGGCTTCTCGAGCTTTCTTT
CDR3aa: CASSPGGASRAFF

j_gene: TRBJ2-6
d_gene: .
abundance: .
v_gene: TRBV4-3
CDR3nt: TGCGCCAGCAGCCAAGTAAGGGGAAGCGTCCTGACTTTC
CDR3aa: CASSQVRGSVLTF

j_gene: TRBJ1-3
d_gene: .
abundance: once
v_gene: TRBV19
CDR3nt: TGTGCCAGTAGTATAGTTTCAGGAAACACCATATATTTT
CDR3aa: CASSIVSGNTIYF

j_gene: TRBJ2-2
d_gene: .
abundance: once
v_gene: TRBV5-5
CDR3nt: TGTGCCAGCAGCTTGGTCTTGACAGGGACTCACACCGGGGAGCTGTTTTTT
CDR3aa: CASSLVLTGTHTGELFF

j_gene: TRBJ2-7
d_gene: .
abundance: .
v_gene: TRBV7-9
CDR3nt: TGTGCCAGCAGTTCAGTAACCTACGAGCAGTACTTC
CDR3aa: CASSSVTYEQYF

j_gene: TRBJ1-2
d_gene: .
abundance: .
v_gene: TRBV5-4
CDR3nt: TGTGCCAGCAGCCCCGCCCTTACTGCAGACTATGGCTACACCTTC
CDR3aa: CASSPALTADYGYTF

j_gene: TRBJ2-3
d_gene: TRBD1
abundance: .
v_gene: TRBV30
CDR3nt: TGTGCCTGGAGTGTTCTCCGCCTCGGACAGGGGGCAGATACGCAGTATTTT
CDR3aa: CAWSVLRLGQGADTQYF

j_gene: TRBJ1-1
d_gene: .
abundance: .
v_gene: TRBV30
CDR3nt: TGTGCCTGGAGGGGCACAGGGAACACTGAAGCTTTCTTT
CDR3aa: CAWRGTGNTEAFF

j_gene: TRBJ2-5
d_gene: .
abundance: .
v_gene: TRBV7-9
CDR3nt: TGTGCCAGCAGCTCTCCGGAGCCACCTCAAGAGACCCAGTACTTC
CDR3aa: CASSSPEPPQETQYF

j_gene: TRBJ2-5
d_gene: .
abundance: .
v_gene: TRBV5-4
CDR3nt: TGTGCCAGCAGCTCGGGCCAAAGAGAGACCCAGTACTTC
CDR3aa: CASSSGQRETQYF

j_gene: TRBJ1-2
d_gene: .
abundance: .
v_gene: TRBV7-9
CDR3nt: TGTGCCAGCAGCTCCCCCGAGGGGGGGGCGAGGAATGGCTACACCTTC
CDR3aa: CASSSPEGGARNGYTF

j_gene: TRBJ2-5
d_gene: .
abundance: once
v_gene: TRBV7-7
CDR3nt: TGTGCCAGCAGCCGGGGGGAGACCCAGTACTTC
CDR3aa: CASSRGETQYF

j_gene: TRBJ2-1
d_gene: .
abundance: .
v_gene: TRBV15
CDR3nt: TGTGCCACCAGCAGACAGGGGAGCTCCTACAATGAGCAGTTCTTC
CDR3aa: CATSRQGSSYNEQFF

j_gene: TRBJ1-3
d_gene: .
abundance: .
v_gene: TRBV7-9
CDR3nt: TGTGCCAGCAGCTTTTCCCAGCCAGCCTCTGGAAACACCATATATTTT
CDR3aa: CASSFSQPASGNTIYF

j_gene: TRBJ2-7
d_gene: .
abundance: few
v_gene: TRBV5-1
CDR3nt: TGCGCCAGCAGCTTGGTTGAGGCCGGAACTCATTACGAGCAGTACTTC
CDR3aa: CASSLVEAGTHYEQYF

j_gene: TRBJ1-3
d_gene: .
abundance: .
v_gene: TRBV6-5
CDR3nt: TGTGCCAGCAGTTACTCGAATCGGGGGTCTGGAAACACCATATATTTT
CDR3aa: CASSYSNRGSGNTIYF

j_gene: TRBJ2-5
d_gene: .
abundance: .
v_gene: TRBV13
CDR3nt: TGTGCCAGCAGCTGGCTACAGGGTTTGGCAAAAGAGACCCAGTACTTC
CDR3aa: CASSWLQGLAKETQYF

j_gene: TRBJ1-1
d_gene: .
abundance: .
v_gene: TRBV11-2
CDR3nt: TGTGCCAGCTTCCCCGGCCAATCTAGAGCTTTCTTT
CDR3aa: CASFPGQSRAFF

j_gene: TRBJ2-1
d_gene: .
abundance: once
v_gene: TRBV7-3
CDR3nt: TGTGCCAGCAGCTTAGCGGGCGGCTACAATGAGCAGTTCTTC
CDR3aa: CASSLAGGYNEQFF

j_gene: TRBJ1-1
d_gene: TRBD1
abundance: .
v_gene: TRBV6-5
CDR3nt: TGTGCCAGCAGTGACAGGGTGGTAGCTTTCTTT
CDR3aa: CASSDRVVAFF

j_gene: TRBJ1-5
d_gene: .
abundance: .
v_gene: TRBV2
CDR3nt: TGTGCCAGCATGACGGAAACTAATCAGCCCCAGCATTTT
CDR3aa: CASMTETNQPQHF

j_gene: TRBJ2-1
d_gene: .
abundance: few
v_gene: TRBV7-9
CDR3nt: TGTGCCAGCAGCTCGTCCATTGAGCAGTTCTTC
CDR3aa: CASSSSIEQFF

j_gene: TRBJ2-7
d_gene: .
abundance: .
v_gene: TRBV19
CDR3nt: TGTGCCAGTACCGTATCCCCCTCGAGGGGTGGCAGGAACGAGCAGTACTTC
CDR3aa: CASTVSPSRGGRNEQYF

j_gene: TRBJ1-1
d_gene: .
abundance: .
v_gene: TRBV5-4
CDR3nt: TGTGCCAGCAGCTCCAGGGTAACGAACACTGAAGCTTTCTTT
CDR3aa: CASSSRVTNTEAFF

j_gene: TRBJ1-2
d_gene: .
abundance: .
v_gene: TRBV27
CDR3nt: TGTGCCAGCAGTTTGGATGGGCGTAACTATGGCTACACCTTC
CDR3aa: CASSLDGRNYGYTF

j_gene: TRBJ1-1
d_gene: .
abundance: .
v_gene: TRBV11-2
CDR3nt: TGTGCCAGCAGCTTAGACAGGGTTGGCACTGAAGCTTTCTTT
CDR3aa: CASSLDRVGTEAFF

j_gene: TRBJ2-7
d_gene: .
abundance: .
v_gene: TRBV7-9
CDR3nt: TGTGCCAGCAGCTTAGCGGGAGGAGGGGCCTACGAGCAGTACTTC
CDR3aa: CASSLAGGGAYEQYF

j_gene: TRBJ2-6
d_gene: .
abundance: once
v_gene: TRBV29-1
CDR3nt: TGCAGCGCCCAGGTAACTGGGGCCAACGTCCTGACTTTC
CDR3aa: CSAQVTGANVLTF

j_gene: TRBJ2-5
d_gene: TRBD2
abundance: .
v_gene: TRBV7-2
CDR3nt: TGTGCCAGCAGCCCTAGCGGGCCCCAAGAGACCCAGTACTTC
CDR3aa: CASSPSGPQETQYF

j_gene: TRBJ1-5
d_gene: .
abundance: .
v_gene: TRBV2
CDR3nt: TGTGCCAGCAGTGAAACCCAAGTACAGGGTTTGACCCAGCATTTT
CDR3aa: CASSETQVQGLTQHF

j_gene: TRBJ1-1
d_gene: .
abundance: few
v_gene: TRBV30
CDR3nt: TGTGCCTGGAGTGGACAGCGCAACACTGAAGCTTTCTTT
CDR3aa: CAWSGQRNTEAFF